This entry is about one T cell receptor (beta chain). CDR3 length: 12 residues. The germline V gene has CDR1 SNHLY and CDR2 FYNNEI. Trimming took off 10 bases at V and 5 bases at J, with 14 bases between the two ends. Profiling relied on immunoSEQ multiplex PCR, and the TCRdb table lists in-frame clones only, not all of them. This table holds around 190,000 clones, roughly 87% found once. The sample originates from a study of blood T cell repertoires in COVID-19. Seattle-derived patients entered the study during active infection and were followed longitudinally. The origin of this receptor is a woman aged 55-70 years with COVID-19, enrolled during active disease. V and J are TRBV2 and TRBJ2-5; D might be TRBD1 (6 bases). The sequencing input was peripheral blood. Here the CDR3 DNA reads TGTGCCACCTCCAGGGGTTGGGAGACCCAGTACTTC. Translated, it gives CATSRGWETQYF.